Each of the 32 T cell receptor beta chains below was sequenced from the same sample in a study of spatial heterogeneity in lung cancer. Regarding time point: sample taken at primary tumor resection. Their cognate antigens are unknown. TCRdb re-called the 5' RACE reads with MiXCR, one entry per CDR3 protein. The top ten hold approximately 10% of the sample, which has around 8,100 distinct CDR3 sequences, around 12% seen once. Whole-study findings and limits: In tumors, expanded intratumoral alpha and beta TCR counts tracked mutation counts.

The specimen was lung tumor tissue, collected at surgery. Source of these receptors: a male donor with early-stage non-small cell lung cancer.

In its sample, this clonotype was seen a few times. This beta chain is a stray sequence in a library constructed for alpha chains; its clone size is not meaningful. The chain links TRBV5-4 to TRBJ2-2; either TRBD1 or TRBD2 may fit D (6 bases each). The CDR3 consists of 18 residues. The germline V gene encodes CDR1 SGHNT and CDR2 YYREEE (reference sequence). V lost 4 bases, J lost 3 bases, and 22 bases lay in between. The CDR3 here is CASSQDPGGPGDTGELFF. The CDR3 region has the DNA TGTGCCAGCAGCCAAGATCCCGGGGGCCCGGGGGACACCGGGGAGCTGTTTTTT.

This clonotype showed up many times. For a library built for alpha chains, this beta chain is a stray read; little rests on its size. V usage is TRBV6-1 and J usage is TRBJ1-5, with D unresolved. The V gene lost 1 base and the J gene lost 9 bases, with 13 bases spanning the gap. CDR1 is MNHNS, CDR2 SASEGT, per germline. The CDR3 loop spans 14 amino acids. CDR3 bases: TGTGCCAGCAGTGAAGTGGTGGGCCTTTTGCCCCAGCATTTT. Protein sequence: CASSEVVGLLPQHF.

The sample holds many counts of this clonotype. With the library built for alpha chains, this beta chain is off target and its frequency is not meaningful. The gene calls are TRBV10-3 and TRBJ2-5; weak D call: TRBD1 (6 bases). The CDR3 spans 13 residues. CDR1 and CDR2 (germline): ENHRY, SYGVKD. Between the trimmed V and J ends, which lost 5 bases and 2 bases, there was a span of 9 bases. Here the CDR3 reads CAISTGQQETQYF. As DNA, the CDR3 is TGTGCCATCAGTACAGGACAGCAAGAGACCCAGTACTTC.

In its sample, this clonotype was seen many times. Possible read error: a much larger clone is one base away. This beta chain lies outside the target of a library built for alpha chains; its clone size means little. The chain employs TRBV19 and TRBJ2-3; 9 nucleotides match TRBD2. CDR3 length: 13 residues. From germline, CDR1 is LNHDA and CDR2 SQIVND (reference sequence). The CDR3 is CASRLAGMDTRYF. The CDR3 nucleotides read TGTGCCAGTAGGCTAGCGGGAATGGATACGCGGTATTTT.

This clonotype was counted at least ten times. In a library made to pick up alpha chains, this beta chain is a stray read with a size that means little. The chain combines TRBV29-1 with TRBJ2-5, with D possibly TRBD2 on 6 matching bases. CDR3 size: 10 residues. CDR1 is SQVTM, CDR2 ANQGSEA, per germline. V lost 7 bases and J 5 bases, leaving 8 bases between the germline ends. CDR3 loop: CSGGEETQYF. CDR3 nucleotide sequence: TGCAGCGGCGGGGAGGAGACCCAGTACTTC.

Ten or more counts support this clonotype. Found in a library prepared for alpha chains, this beta chain is an off-target read, and its abundance has little meaning. This sequence joins TRBV20-1 and TRBJ2-1, with 7 nucleotides matching TRBD2. The CDR3 is 13 residues long. Per the germline V gene, CDR1 is DFQATT and CDR2 is SNEGSKA (reference sequence). The CDR3 nucleotides read TGCAGGTTATTCGCGGGAGAGGTTGATGAGCAGTTCTTC. This encodes CRLFAGEVDEQFF.

For this clonotype: This beta chain slipped into a library made for alpha chains as a stray read, so its size is not meaningful. The chain combines TRBV5-1 with TRBJ1-1; perhaps TRBD1 as D (5 bases). V lost 5 bases, J lost 1 base, and 9 bases lay in between. The V gene's germline CDR1 is SGHRS and CDR2 YFSETQ. This CDR3 comprises 13 residues. The CDR3 sequence is CASSRQQNTEAFF. CDR3 DNA: TGCGCCAGCAGTAGACAGCAGAACACTGAAGCTTTCTTT. The whole variable domain, filled in from reference TRBV5-1 and TRBJ1-1, reads KAGVTQTPRYLIKTRGQQVTLSCSPISGHRSVSWYQQTPGQGLQFLFEYFSETQRNKGNFPGRFSGRQFSNSRSEMNVSTLELGDSALYLCASSRQQNTEAFFGQGTRLTVV.

This clonotype rates as medium-sized (0.01 to 0.1%). This beta chain turned up in a library designed for alpha chains; as an off-target read, its abundance says little. The chain uses TRBV28 and TRBJ2-1; 7 nucleotides align to TRBD1. CDR1 MDHEN and CDR2 SYDVKM come from the germline V gene. V was pared by 6 bases and J by 4 bases, with 9 bases of the junction left unmatched. This CDR3 has 15 residues. CDR3 amino acids: CASRQQGSTYNEQFF. The CDR3 DNA reads as TGTGCCAGCAGACAACAGGGGTCAACTTACAATGAGCAGTTCTTC.

This clonotype is labeled as medium-sized. With the library built for alpha chains, this beta chain is off target and its frequency is not meaningful. The genes are TRBV3-1 and TRBJ2-5; perhaps TRBD2 as D (5 bases). The CDR3 is made up of 14 amino acids. Germline V lookup: CDR1 LGHDT, CDR2 YNNKEL (reference sequence). Trimming stripped 3 bases from V and 7 bases from J, with 15 bases between. CDR3 sequence: CASSQVPVGGTQYF. The CDR3 DNA is TGTGCCAGCAGCCAGGTCCCCGTTGGAGGGACCCAGTACTTC.

This clonotype was seen many times. The library was built for alpha chains, so this beta chain is an off-target read and its size means little. The rearrangement joins TRBV20-1 to TRBJ2-3; 7 bases align to TRBD2. The CDR3 is made up of 16 amino acids. V lost 1 base, J lost 4 bases, and 11 bases stayed unmatched. The germline V gene has CDR1 DFQATT and CDR2 SNEGSKA (reference sequence). Here the CDR3 reads CSARVQTREGSDTQYF. In DNA form, the CDR3 reads TGCAGTGCTAGAGTGCAAACAAGGGAGGGCTCAGATACGCAGTATTTT.

By its share, this clonotype is medium-sized. This beta chain appears as a stray read in a library generated for alpha chains; its size is not informative. This chain uses TRBV20-1 with TRBJ2-1; 14 nucleotides align to TRBD2. V dropped 5 bases and J dropped 8; count of bases not matched to a gene: 14. The germline V gene has CDR1 DFQATT and CDR2 SNEGSKA (reference sequence). This CDR3 has 17 residues. The CDR3 reads CSALTSGRAGVVHEQFF. CDR3 in DNA: TGCAGTGCTTTGACTAGCGGGAGGGCCGGTGTTGTCCATGAGCAGTTCTTC.

On this clonotype itself: This beta chain is an unintended read in a library built for alpha chains; its size means little. The chain has TRBV12-3 or TRBV12-4 and TRBJ2-7; a possible D gene is TRBD2 (5 bases). V lost 7 bases and J 3 bases, leaving 16 bases between the germline ends. The CDR3 length is 14 residues. The CDR3 here is CASTITRAGYEQYF. In DNA form, the CDR3 reads TGTGCCAGCACGATCACTAGAGCTGGCTACGAGCAGTACTTC.

In this sample, this clonotype turned up many times. For a library built for alpha chains, this beta chain is a stray read; little rests on its size. The chain links TRBV29-1 to TRBJ2-5; TRBD2 might be the D (6 bases). Looked up from germline, CDR1 is SQVTM and CDR2 is ANQGSEA. The CDR3 has 13 amino acids. Trimming took off 3 bases at V and 3 bases at J, with 11 bases between the two ends. As DNA, the CDR3 is TGCAGCGTTGATGGGGGGAGGAAAGAGACCCAGTACTTC. The encoded protein is CSVDGGRKETQYF.

Points on this clonotype: This beta chain is off target for a library built for alpha chains, so its abundance means little. The chain recombines TRBV20-1 with TRBJ1-2; 8 positions match TRBD1. Per the germline V gene, CDR1 is DFQATT and CDR2 is SNEGSKA (reference sequence). The CDR3 is 13 residues long. After removal of 6 bases from V and 5 bases from J, the junction contained 8 bases not matched to a gene. Written as DNA, the CDR3 is TGCAGTGCCTCCGGACAGGGAGTTTATGGCTACACCTTC. This codes for CSASGQGVYGYTF.

This clonotype came up many times. This beta chain was picked up by a library intended for alpha chains and is off target, so its count carries little meaning. The chain employs TRBV20-1 and TRBJ2-6; D unresolved. This CDR3 spans 16 amino acids. The germline CDR1 and CDR2 sequences are DFQATT and SNEGSKA (reference sequence). V lost 3 bases and J 0 bases, leaving 12 bases between the germline ends. The CDR3: CSASARTSSGANVLTF. The CDR3 DNA is TGCAGTGCTAGCGCCAGGACCAGCTCTGGGGCCAACGTCCTGACTTTC.

This clonotype appeared many times. This beta chain is an off-target read within a library intended for alpha chains, so its frequency means little. The V gene is TRBV6-1, the J gene TRBJ1-5; no clear D gene. Germline V lookup: CDR1 MNHNS, CDR2 SASEGT. The CDR3 extends over 12 amino acids. Trimming pared 6 bases from V and 11 bases from J, leaving 14 bases between. The CDR3, as DNA: TGTGCCAGCAGCCCCCTTGGGGTTTCCCAGCATTTT. Its protein is CASSPLGVSQHF.

This clonotype was seen ten or more times. This beta chain is an off-target read within a library intended for alpha chains, so its frequency means little. CDR3 DNA: TGTGCCAGCTGTCGATGGGGGGGGAATGAGCAGTTCTTC. Encoded protein: CASCRWGGNEQFF. The chain recombines TRBV6-2 or TRBV6-3 with TRBJ2-1, with 7 positions matching TRBD2. Per the germline V gene, CDR1 is MNHEY and CDR2 is SVGEGT. Unmatched junction bases numbered 8, after V lost 8 bases and J lost 7 bases. This CDR3 spans 13 amino acids.

This clonotype was observed a handful of times. This beta chain slipped into a library made for alpha chains as a stray read, so its size is not meaningful. This chain links TRBV2 with TRBJ2-2; 9 nucleotides align to TRBD1. Germline lookup yields CDR1 SNHLY and CDR2 FYNNEI. There are 14 residues in the CDR3. The V segment lost 8 bases and the J segment 6 bases; nucleotides outside the gene matches: 7. CDR3 sequence: CASSGQGRAGELFF. In DNA form, the CDR3 reads TGTGCCAGCTCGGGACAGGGTAGAGCCGGGGAGCTGTTTTTT.

This clonotype was recorded many times. This beta chain is a stray read from a library made for alpha chains; its abundance is not meaningful. The V and J genes are TRBV7-8 and TRBJ2-1; D unclear. CDR1 is SGHVS, CDR2 FQNEAQ, per germline. The germline V and J ends were trimmed by 2 bases and 10 bases, with 6 bases remaining between them. The CDR3 spans 11 residues. The CDR3 protein is CASSLLEEQFF. The DNA for the CDR3 is TGTGCCAGCAGCTTATTAGAGGAGCAGTTCTTC.

This clonotype was seen ten or more times. This beta chain is a stray read from a library made for alpha chains; its abundance is not meaningful. The V gene is TRBV20-1, the J gene TRBJ2-5; D not resolved. Trimming shortened V by 1 base and J by 6 bases, and 12 bases separated the two germline ends. The CDR3 length is 13 residues. Per germline, CDR1 DFQATT and CDR2 SNEGSKA (reference sequence). The CDR3 loop is CSARGVGPKTQYF. CDR3 bases: TGCAGTGCTAGAGGTGTAGGCCCGAAGACCCAGTACTTC.

At least ten counts were recorded for this clonotype. With the library built for alpha chains, this beta chain is off target and its frequency is not meaningful. The J gene is TRBJ2-2, the V gene TRBV5-1; 7 bases match TRBD1. The CDR3 is 17 amino acids. Trimming took 4 bases from V and 2 from J; bases not matched to a gene: 11. Germline CDR1 is SGHRS and CDR2 is YFSETQ. CDR3 loop: CASSQLPGQINTGELFF. CDR3 DNA sequence: TGCGCCAGCAGCCAACTGCCGGGACAGATAAACACCGGGGAGCTGTTTTTT. Full variable domain (missing parts from reference TRBV5-1 and TRBJ2-2): KAGVTQTPRYLIKTRGQQVTLSCSPISGHRSVSWYQQTPGQGLQFLFEYFSETQRNKGNFPGRFSGRQFSNSRSEMNVSTLELGDSALYLCASSQLPGQINTGELFFGEGSRLTVL.

This clonotype was recorded at least ten times. This beta chain slipped into a library made for alpha chains as a stray read, so its size is not meaningful. The V call is TRBV10-2, the J call TRBJ2-7, with a weak D call TRBD2 (5 bases). Trimming left V 7 bases short and J 1 base short, with 14 bases between. The CDR3 length is 14 residues. Per germline, CDR1 WSHSY and CDR2 SAAADI. The CDR3 DNA reads TGCGCCAGCACTCCCGGACTGGGGTCCTACGAGCAGTACTTC. Protein product: CASTPGLGSYEQYF.

By its share, this clonotype is medium-sized (0.01 to 0.1%). The size of this beta chain means little, since it is a stray read in a library made for alpha chains. The chain carries TRBV29-1 and TRBJ2-5; the match to TRBD2 covers 8 bases. CDR1 is SQVTM and CDR2 is ANQGSEA in the germline V gene. Trimming at V came to 4 bases and at J to 4 bases, leaving 8 bases not matched to a gene. There are 14 residues in the CDR3. Written as DNA, the CDR3 is TGCAGCGTTGCCGGGACTAGTGGGGTAGAGACCCAGTACTTC. Its protein product is CSVAGTSGVETQYF.

This clonotype was recorded at least ten times. The size of this beta chain means little, since it is a stray read in a library made for alpha chains. The DNA for the CDR3 is TGTGCCAGCAGTGAGGACAGAACTAATGAAAAACTGTTTTTT. It translates to CASSEDRTNEKLFF. V is TRBV2 and J is TRBJ1-4; D is perhaps TRBD1 (6 bases). CDR1 SNHLY and CDR2 FYNNEI come from the germline V gene. V lost 3 bases and J lost 1, with 6 bases in between. This CDR3 spans 14 amino acids.

Many counts were recorded for this clonotype. The size of this beta chain means little, since it is a stray read in a library made for alpha chains. The rearrangement joins TRBV24-1 to TRBJ2-2; D is possibly TRBD1 or TRBD2 (5 bases each). The CDR3 loop spans 14 amino acids. CDR1 is KGHDR and CDR2 is SFDVKD in the germline V gene. With 7 bases removed from V and 4 bases from J, the gap between germline ends came to 12 bases. CDR3 sequence: CATSRAGSTGELFF. The CDR3 bases are TGTGCCACCAGCCGGGCAGGGAGCACCGGGGAGCTGTTTTTT.

This clonotype appeared many times. For a library built for alpha chains, this beta chain is a stray read; little rests on its size. CDR3 DNA: TGCAGTGCCCACGCTGGGGGGGCCTATGGCTACACCTTC. Translating it yields CSAHAGGAYGYTF. The chain links TRBV20-1 to TRBJ1-2; a possible D gene is TRBD1 (6 bases). The length of the CDR3 is 13 residues. Trimming took off 6 bases at V and 4 bases at J, with 15 bases between the two ends. Germline-derived CDR1 and CDR2 are DFQATT and SNEGSKA (reference sequence).

This clonotype occurred many times. This beta chain slipped into a library made for alpha chains as a stray read, so its size is not meaningful. The chain joins TRBV12-3 or TRBV12-4 to TRBJ1-4, with D uncertain. There are 13 residues in the CDR3. V was shortened by 9 bases and J by 8 bases, with 16 bases between the two germline ends. The CDR3, as DNA: TGTGCCAGTCGGGCGGAGGGCGGAGAAAAACTGTTTTTT. Translating it yields CASRAEGGEKLFF.

This clonotype occurred many times. A library prepared for alpha chains yielded this beta chain as an off-target read; its size is of little meaning. The chain joins TRBV28 to TRBJ1-2, with a tentative D call TRBD1 (6 bases). Germline V gives CDR1 MDHEN, CDR2 SYDVKM. The V gene lost 6 bases and the J gene lost 6 bases, with 17 bases spanning the gap. The CDR3 has 14 amino acids. The CDR3 nucleotides read TGTGCCAGCAGCAGATGGACAGTGCGGGATGGCTACACCTTC. Residues: CASSRWTVRDGYTF.

With regard to this clonotype: Because the library targeted alpha chains, this beta chain is an off-target read whose size means little. The rearrangement uses TRBV6-5 and TRBJ2-1; D is perhaps TRBD1 or TRBD2 (5 bases each). The germline V and J ends were trimmed by 1 base and 7 bases, with 8 bases remaining between them. CDR1 and CDR2 from the germline V gene are MNHEY and SVGAGI. The CDR3 length is 13 residues. CDR3 region: CASSYLGTNEQFF. Written as DNA, the CDR3 is TGTGCCAGCAGTTACTTAGGGACGAATGAGCAGTTCTTC.

This clonotype is labeled medium-sized. The library was designed around alpha chains, so this beta chain is a stray read whose abundance carries little weight. The V call is TRBV7-8, the J call TRBJ2-1; either TRBD1 or TRBD2 may fit D (5 bases each). The germline V gene encodes CDR1 SGHVS and CDR2 FQNEAQ. The germline V and J ends were trimmed by 3 bases and 8 bases, with 14 bases remaining between them. This CDR3 has 14 amino acids. The CDR3 sequence is CASSLGRAFDEQFF. DNA for the CDR3: TGTGCCAGCAGCTTGGGACGCGCGTTCGATGAGCAGTTCTTC.

This clonotype occurred many times. For a library built for alpha chains, this beta chain is a stray read; little rests on its size. This chain uses TRBV3-1 with TRBJ1-2; D not resolved. Per germline, CDR1 LGHDT and CDR2 YNNKEL (reference sequence). The CDR3 covers 15 residues. V lost 2 bases and J 8 bases, leaving 18 bases between the germline ends. The CDR3 DNA sequence: TGTGCCAGCAGCCAACAGCGGGGATTAAGCGCCGGCTACACCTTC. Its translation: CASSQQRGLSAGYTF.

By share, this clonotype counts as medium-sized. A library prepared for alpha chains yielded this beta chain as an off-target read; its size is of little meaning. The chain recombines TRBV28 with TRBJ2-7; either TRBD1 or TRBD2 may supply D (5 bases each). With 5 bases removed from V and 1 base from J, the gap between germline ends came to 15 bases. This CDR3 is 15 amino acids long. From germline, CDR1 is MDHEN and CDR2 SYDVKM. CDR3 amino acids: CASSPPSGRSYEQYF. DNA for the CDR3: TGTGCCAGCAGTCCCCCTTCGGGGCGGTCCTACGAGCAGTACTTC.